Listed below are T cell receptor beta chains from one sample, sequenced in a study of blood T cell repertoires in COVID-19. Profiling relied on immunoSEQ multiplex PCR, and the TCRdb table lists in-frame clones only, not all of them. The top ten clones hold roughly 1.4% of a sample with 55,000 to 75,000 clones, nearly 90% of them seen once. Material: peripheral blood. Receptors were obtained from a man aged 55 to 70 with acute or convalescent COVID-19. The CDR3 runs from the conserved cysteine through the conserved F or W. D genes are given only for firm matches. Clone size is shown for a subset of rows, as once, few, many or a class of expanded clone.

D gene,J gene,V gene,clone size,CDR3 DNA,CDR3 protein
TRBD1,TRBJ2-2,TRBV7-3,.,TGTGCCAGCAGCCCACAGGGGAAGGAAACCGGGGAGCTGTTTTTT,CASSPQGKETGELFF
TRBD1,TRBJ2-2,TRBV12-5,.,TGTGCTAGTGGTTTTTTTTTGGTTTCGGGGACAGGGGCGGACACCGGGGAGCTGTTTTTT,CASGFFLVSGTGADTGELFF
.,TRBJ1-4,TRBV5-8,.,TGTGCCAGCAAGGTGACGGGTGGTGAAAAACTGTTTTTT,CASKVTGGEKLFF
.,TRBJ1-6,TRBV2,.,TGTGCCAGCAGTGAGGGCAGGGTAAATTCACCCCTCCACTTT,CASSEGRVNSPLHF
TRBD1,TRBJ2-5,TRBV29-1,.,TGCAGCGTTGAAGATCAGGACAGGCCGAAGACCCAGTACTTC,CSVEDQDRPKTQYF
TRBD1,TRBJ2-7,TRBV10-2,.,TGCGCCAGCGGAGGACACAGGGGCCCTACCTACGAGCAGTACTTC,CASGGHRGPTYEQYF
.,TRBJ1-2,TRBV11-2,.,TGTGCCAGCAGCCCCAACTCTGGGGCCTATGGCTACACCTTC,CASSPNSGAYGYTF
TRBD2,TRBJ2-5,TRBV4-2,.,TGTGCCAGCAGCCAAGCGGGGGCTAGCGGGGGGCCAGAGACCCAGTACTTC,CASSQAGASGGPETQYF
.,TRBJ2-2,TRBV18,.,TGTGCCAGCTCACCAACGAGGACCGGGGAGCTGTTTTTT,CASSPTRTGELFF
TRBD1,TRBJ2-5,TRBV10-3,.,TGTGCCATCGCGGACAGGGCCCAAGAGACCCAGTACTTC,CAIADRAQETQYF
TRBD1,TRBJ2-5,TRBV11-2,.,TGTGCCAGCAGCTGGGGGACAGGGGAGGGAGAAGAGACCCAGTACTTC,CASSWGTGEGEETQYF
.,TRBJ2-7,TRBV5-1,.,TGCGCCAGCAGCGCGAACGCGGGGGAGCAGTACTTC,CASSANAGEQYF
TRBD1,TRBJ1-6,TRBV6-1,.,TGTGCCAGCAGTGACGGGACAGGGTATAATTCACCCCTCCACTTT,CASSDGTGYNSPLHF
TRBD1,TRBJ1-5,TRBV4-1,.,TGCGCCAGCAGCCAAGTACAGGGGATTTTCGGGGGACATTTT,CASSQVQGIFGGHF
.,TRBJ1-1,TRBV3-1/TRBV3-2,few,TGTGCCAGCAGCAGGACAAACCCATCGAACACTGAAGCTTTCTTT,CASSRTNPSNTEAFF
TRBD1,TRBJ1-2,TRBV19,.,TGTGCCAGTCAAGGACAGGGGGCGCAGGGCTACACCTTC,CASQGQGAQGYTF
.,TRBJ2-1,TRBV14,.,TGTGCCAGCAGCCACAGGGGCGGGTCCCAGTACTCCTACAATGAGCAGTTCTTC,CASSHRGGSQYSYNEQFF
TRBD1,TRBJ2-7,TRBV19,.,TGTGCCAGTAGTTTCTGGACAGGGAGATCCTACGAGCAGTACTTC,CASSFWTGRSYEQYF
TRBD1,TRBJ1-2,TRBV29-1,.,TGCAGCGTGGCGGGACAGGGACGTGGCTACACCTTC,CSVAGQGRGYTF
TRBD1,TRBJ2-1,TRBV11-2,.,TGTGCCAGCAGCTCCCCCGGACAGGGGCCCTTATTCTTC,CASSSPGQGPLFF
TRBD1,TRBJ2-7,TRBV5-4,.,TGTGCCAGCAGCTTGATAGAGGGGGCCCTAGACGAGCAGTACTTC,CASSLIEGALDEQYF
.,TRBJ2-2,TRBV6-6,.,TGTGCCAGCAGTCCTCCGGGACACATCGGGGAGCTGTTTTTT,CASSPPGHIGELFF
TRBD1,TRBJ2-5,TRBV5-1,.,TGCGCCAGCAGCTTGCAGGGACAGGGGATGGAGACCCAGTACTTC,CASSLQGQGMETQYF
TRBD1,TRBJ1-4,TRBV2,.,TGTGCCAGCACCGGGACAGGGGGCATCGGAAAACTGTTTTTT,CASTGTGGIGKLFF
.,TRBJ2-7,TRBV29-1,once,TGCAGCGTCTCACTAATTCCGGGGGAGCAGTACTTC,CSVSLIPGEQYF
TRBD2,TRBJ2-2,TRBV7-9,.,TGTGCCAGCAGCCGACTAGCGGGGAGAACCGGGGAGCTGTTTTTT,CASSRLAGRTGELFF
TRBD1,TRBJ1-2,TRBV7-2,.,TGTGCCAGCAGTTCACGGACAGGGGATAACTATGGCTACACCTTC,CASSSRTGDNYGYTF
.,TRBJ2-3,TRBV18,.,TGTGCCAGCTCACCACTCGCAGATACGCAGTATTTT,CASSPLADTQYF
TRBD1,TRBJ2-7,TRBV2,.,TGTGCCAGCAGTGAAGCTCGGCCGGGACAGGGGATTTCTTTC,CASSEARPGQGISF
.,TRBJ2-7,TRBV5-5,.,TGTGCCAGCAGCAGACCAGGACTGTCCTACGAGCAGTACTTC,CASSRPGLSYEQYF
.,TRBJ2-7,TRBV5-4,once,TGTGCCAGCAGCTTTCCACAGGGATTCGAGCAGTACTTC,CASSFPQGFEQYF
.,TRBJ1-1,TRBV5-1,.,TGCGCCAGCAGCTATAGAACTACCTCCCACATGAACACTGAAGCTTTCTTT,CASSYRTTSHMNTEAFF
TRBD1,TRBJ2-2,TRBV19,.,TGTGCCAGTAGACCCAGGACAGGTCAAGACGGGGAGCTGTTTTTT,CASRPRTGQDGELFF
.,TRBJ1-1,TRBV18,.,TGTGCCAGCTCACCCGCACTTCGGACAGTGATGAACACTGAAGCTTTCTTT,CASSPALRTVMNTEAFF
.,TRBJ2-3,TRBV11-2,.,TGTGCCAGCAGCTTAGACAGGGCAGATACGCAGTATTTT,CASSLDRADTQYF
.,TRBJ2-5,TRBV9,.,TGTGCCAGCAGCGTAGGACCCTCTAGCAGGGAGACCCAGTACTTC,CASSVGPSSRETQYF
.,TRBJ1-2,TRBV6-5,.,TGTGCCAGCAGTTACAGGGGTACCTATGGCTACACCTTC,CASSYRGTYGYTF
.,TRBJ1-2,TRBV18,.,TGTGCCAGCTCACCACGCGGGGGCCCTCCTAACTATGGCTACACCTTC,CASSPRGGPPNYGYTF
.,TRBJ2-1,TRBV7-6,.,TGTGCCAGCAGCTTACGGCAGGGTGAGCAGTTCTTC,CASSLRQGEQFF
.,TRBJ2-3,TRBV6-5,.,TGTGCCAGCAGTTACTCGGGGGGTGGCACAGATACGCAGTATTTT,CASSYSGGGTDTQYF
.,TRBJ2-7,TRBV7-2,.,TGTGCCAGCAGCTCCTCCTCCTACGAGCAGTACTTC,CASSSSSYEQYF
TRBD1,TRBJ2-3,TRBV5-1,once,TGCGCCAGCAGCATTCAGAGGGACAGGGGGCTCGATACGCAGTATTTT,CASSIQRDRGLDTQYF
.,TRBJ1-3,TRBV19,.,TGTGCCAGTAGTACCGGACTTTCCGGAAACACCATATATTTT,CASSTGLSGNTIYF
TRBD2,TRBJ2-3,TRBV9,.,TGTGCCAGCTCTAGCGGGCGGTATGCTAGCACAGATACGCAGTATTTT,CASSSGRYASTDTQYF
TRBD1,TRBJ1-3,TRBV7-9,.,TGTGCCAGCGGAACAGGGGGCTCTGGAAACACCATATATTTT,CASGTGGSGNTIYF
.,TRBJ2-3,TRBV4-1,.,TGCGCCAGCAGCCAAGGAAGACAGACCAGAGATACGCAGTATTTT,CASSQGRQTRDTQYF
TRBD1,TRBJ1-2,TRBV6-5,once,TGTGCCAGCAGACAGACAGGGGGCAACTATGGCTACACCTTC,CASRQTGGNYGYTF
.,TRBJ2-7,TRBV19,.,TGTGCCAGTAGTATTGTACACCTCTACGAGCAGTACTTC,CASSIVHLYEQYF
.,TRBJ1-1,TRBV19,.,TGTGCCAGTAGTACGGGGTATATGAACACTGAAGCTTTCTTT,CASSTGYMNTEAFF
.,TRBJ1-1,TRBV9,.,TGTGCCAGCAGCGGAGGGACAAACTATATCTCTGAAGCTTTCTTT,CASSGGTNYISEAFF
TRBD2,TRBJ2-1,TRBV2,.,TGTGCCAGCAGCCCGGCTAGCGGCTCCTACAATGAGCAGTTCTTC,CASSPASGSYNEQFF
TRBD1,TRBJ1-1,TRBV10-3,.,TGTGCCAACCGGGACAGGTTGAACACTGAAGCTTTCTTT,CANRDRLNTEAFF
.,TRBJ2-2,TRBV24-1,.,TGTGCCACCAGTGAAATCCCGGCCGGGGAGCTGTTTTTT,CATSEIPAGELFF
TRBD1,TRBJ1-1,TRBV5-1,.,TGCGCCAGCACCTCAGACAGGGGGCGATTAACTGAAGCTTTCTTT,CASTSDRGRLTEAFF
TRBD1,TRBJ1-1,TRBV7-9,few,TGTGCCAGCAGCTCGACAGGGGAAGCTTTCTTT,CASSSTGEAFF